The clone carrying this T cell receptor (beta chain) was counted between two and nine times. CDR1 is SGHDT, CDR2 YYEEEE, per germline. CDR3 size: 14 residues. Trimming stripped 4 bases from V and 3 bases from J, with 13 bases between. From the 5' RACE reads, TCRdb called clonotypes with MiXCR, one entry per CDR3 protein. This sample yields under 500,000 distinct CDR3 sequences, of which around a sixth are seen a single time; roughly 19% belongs to the top ten. These data originate in a study of T cells after yellow fever vaccination. This chain connects TRBV5-6 to TRBJ1-1; no reliable D call. This material consisted of PBMCs, taken before the yellow fever booster vaccination. The sequence derives from a young man who received the YFV17D yellow fever vaccine. The CDR3 region has the DNA TGTGCCAGCAGCCCAATGAAGCTCGACACTGAAGCTTTCTTT. Translating gives CASSPMKLDTEAFF.